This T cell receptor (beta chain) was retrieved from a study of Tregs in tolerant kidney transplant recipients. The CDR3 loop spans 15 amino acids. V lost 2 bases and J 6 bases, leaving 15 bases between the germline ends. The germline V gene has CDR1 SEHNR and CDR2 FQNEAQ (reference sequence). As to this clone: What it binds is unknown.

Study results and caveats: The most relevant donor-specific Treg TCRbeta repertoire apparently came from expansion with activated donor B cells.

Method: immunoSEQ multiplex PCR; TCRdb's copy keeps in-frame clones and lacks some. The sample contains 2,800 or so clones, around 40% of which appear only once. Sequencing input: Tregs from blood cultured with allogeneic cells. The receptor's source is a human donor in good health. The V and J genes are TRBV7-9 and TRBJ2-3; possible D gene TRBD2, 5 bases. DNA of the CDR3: TGTGCCAGCAGCTTATTAGCGAGTCCTAGCGATACGCAGTATTTT. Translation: CASSLLASPSDTQYF. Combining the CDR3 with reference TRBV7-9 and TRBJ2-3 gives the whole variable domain DTGVSQNPRHKITKRGQNVTFRCDPISEHNRLYWYRQTLGQGPEFLTYFQNEAQLEKSRLLSDRFSAERPKGSFSTLEIQRTEQGDSAMYLCASSLLASPSDTQYFGPGTRLTVL.